The next 19 T cell receptor beta chains were all read from a single sample in a study of control samples from healthy donors and cancer patients. Profiled with immunoSEQ multiplex PCR; TCRdb holds only in-frame clones, not every one. The data hold roughly 94,000 clones, with roughly 84% observed a single time. The material sequenced was PBMCs. The receptors derive from a man aged 70 or older with lung cancer.

The V gene is TRBV6-1, the J gene TRBJ2-2; 12 nucleotides match TRBD2. J gave up 6 bases and V 3 bases, and 2 bases lay outside the gene matches. CDR1 MNHNS and CDR2 SASEGT come from the germline V gene. The CDR3 consists of 15 residues. Here the CDR3 reads CASSEASGGAGELFF. The CDR3 DNA is TGTGCCAGCAGTGAGGCTAGCGGGGGGGCCGGGGAGCTGTTTTTT.

This chain joins TRBV30 and TRBJ1-6, with D uncertain. The CDR3 sequence is 13 residues long. Germline-derived CDR1 and CDR2 are GTSNPN and SVGIG (reference sequence). With 1 base removed from V and 4 bases from J, the gap between germline ends came to 5 bases. CDR3 sequence: CAWSEGYNSPLHF. Here the CDR3 DNA reads TGTGCCTGGAGTGAAGGATATAATTCACCCCTCCACTTT.

The chain has TRBV28 and TRBJ1-6, with D unresolved. Deletions cut 3 bases from V and 7 bases from J, with 10 bases between. Germline assignment: CDR1 MDHEN and CDR2 SYDVKM. The CDR3 runs 14 residues. The CDR3 bases are TGTGCCAGCAGTTTTGCCGGGTACAATTCACCCCTCCACTTT. Translated: CASSFAGYNSPLHF. The full variable domain, in which reference TRBV28 and TRBJ1-6 provide the parts outside the CDR3, is DVKVTQSSRYLVKRTGEKVFLECVQDMDHENMFWYRQDPGLGLRLIYFSYDVKMKEKGDIPEGYSVSREKKERFSLILESASTNQTSMYLCASSFAGYNSPLHFGNGTRLTVT.

The genes are TRBV9 and TRBJ1-1; 12 bases align to TRBD1. V shed 2 bases, J shed 4 bases, and the junction held 9 bases outside the gene matches. Germline V gives CDR1 SGDLS, CDR2 YYNGEE. The CDR3 is made up of 17 amino acids. The CDR3 spells CASSVEGQGARSTEAFF. The CDR3 DNA sequence: TGTGCCAGCAGCGTGGAGGGACAGGGGGCGAGGAGCACTGAAGCTTTCTTT.

This chain joins TRBV6-5 and TRBJ1-4, with 7 bases identical to TRBD1. J gave up 8 bases and V 6 bases, and 12 bases lay outside the gene matches. The CDR3 extends over 15 amino acids. The germline gives CDR1 MNHEY, CDR2 SVGAGI. The CDR3 protein is CASRSEGAGREKLFF. The CDR3 DNA follows: TGTGCCAGCAGGAGCGAGGGGGCGGGAAGGGAAAAACTGTTTTTT.

The chain is built from TRBV27 and TRBJ1-2, with a tentative D call TRBD1 (5 bases). The CDR3 spans 12 residues. V lost 5 bases, J lost 4 bases, and 8 bases lay in between. Germline CDR1 and CDR2: MNHEY and SMNVEV (reference sequence). CDR3: CASSPGLYGYTF. The CDR3 region has the DNA TGTGCCAGCAGTCCGGGACTCTATGGCTACACCTTC.

The chain links TRBV5-8 to TRBJ1-1; 9 bases fit TRBD1. The length of the CDR3 is 12 residues. With 3 bases clipped from V and 11 bases from J, the junction kept 5 bases outside the gene matches. Germline V gene lookup returns CDR1 SGHTS and CDR2 YDEGEE. The CDR3 sequence: CASSSTGGWAFF. CDR3 DNA: TGTGCCAGCAGCTCCACAGGGGGCTGGGCTTTCTTT.

The CDR3 region is CASSSYRVVHGYTF. Written as DNA, the CDR3 is TGTGCCAGCAGCTCCTACAGGGTAGTGCATGGCTACACCTTC. The gene calls are TRBV7-2 and TRBJ1-2; D is possibly TRBD1 (6 bases). Per germline, CDR1 SGHTA and CDR2 FQGNSA. V was pared by 4 bases and J by 6 bases, with 15 bases between. The CDR3 totals 14 residues.

This sequence joins TRBV5-1 and TRBJ1-1; 10 bases are shared with TRBD1. In germline, CDR1 is SGHRS, CDR2 YFSETQ. The CDR3 sequence is 16 residues long. After removal of 2 bases from V and 3 bases from J, the junction contained 7 bases not matched to a gene. CDR3 DNA sequence: TGCGCCAGCAGCTTAGACAGGGGGCTAGGGGACACTGAAGCTTTCTTT. Residues: CASSLDRGLGDTEAFF.

The chain employs TRBV30 and TRBJ1-4; D is perhaps TRBD1 (5 bases). The CDR3 is 14 residues long. V was cut by 3 bases and J by 10 bases, with 18 bases left in between. Germline assignment: CDR1 GTSNPN and CDR2 SVGIG (reference sequence). The CDR3 DNA reads TGTGCCTGGAGCCTTAACCGGGACTCAGTAAAACTGTTTTTT. Residues: CAWSLNRDSVKLFF.

This clone has only one observation. The chain is built from TRBV29-1 and TRBJ1-2; TRBD1 is a possible D gene (5 bases). CDR3 length: 12 amino acids. CDR1 SQVTM and CDR2 ANQGSEA come from the germline V gene. Trimming pared 4 bases from V and 12 bases from J, leaving 18 bases between. The CDR3 DNA is TGCAGCGTTGTTGACAGCCCCCTGGCCCACACCTTC. This sequence encodes CSVVDSPLAHTF.

This clone was detected a few times. The chain couples TRBV4-2 to TRBJ1-1; D perhaps matches TRBD1 (6 bases). The CDR3 is 16 residues long. CDR1 LGHNA and CDR2 YNFKEQ come from the germline V gene. V was clipped by 1 base and J by 1 base, with 13 bases between them. The DNA for the CDR3 is TGTGCCAGCAGCCAAGTAGTAGGACAGCCGAACACTGAAGCTTTCTTT. It encodes CASSQVVGQPNTEAFF.

This chain uses TRBV2 with TRBJ2-1; D is unresolved. Germline lookup yields CDR1 SNHLY and CDR2 FYNNEI. The CDR3 sequence is 14 residues long. Trimming took 2 bases from V and 14 from J, leaving 19 bases between them. The DNA of the CDR3 is TGTGCCAGCAGTGAAAGGTCTTACCAAGGTGGGGAGTTCTTC. It specifies CASSERSYQGGEFF.

The rearrangement links TRBV29-1 to TRBJ1-5; D may be TRBD1 (5 bases). The germline gives CDR1 SQVTM, CDR2 ANQGSEA. Trimming cost V 4 bases and J 5 bases, with 12 bases left between them. The CDR3 totals 13 residues. The CDR3 reads CSVGGAPDQPQHF. The CDR3 region has the DNA TGCAGCGTTGGTGGGGCACCTGATCAGCCCCAGCATTTT.

V is TRBV5-1 and J is TRBJ2-2; D may be TRBD1 (5 bases). The CDR3 is 16 residues long. CDR1 SGHRS and CDR2 YFSETQ come from the germline V gene. Trimming pared 7 bases from V and 0 bases from J, leaving 16 bases between. Here the CDR3 reads CASLALGQPNTGELFF. The CDR3 region has the DNA TGCGCCAGCCTTGCCTTGGGGCAGCCGAACACCGGGGAGCTGTTTTTT.

The chain employs TRBV28 and TRBJ2-3; D is unclear. Germline V gene lookup returns CDR1 MDHEN and CDR2 SYDVKM. CDR3 length: 12 residues. Trimming pared 5 bases from V and 3 bases from J, leaving 6 bases between. The CDR3 nucleotides are TGTGCCAGCAGTCTATTTACAGATACGCAGTATTTT. It specifies CASSLFTDTQYF. Full variable domain (missing parts from reference TRBV28 and TRBJ2-3): DVKVTQSSRYLVKRTGEKVFLECVQDMDHENMFWYRQDPGLGLRLIYFSYDVKMKEKGDIPEGYSVSREKKERFSLILESASTNQTSMYLCASSLFTDTQYFGPGTRLTVL.

The CDR3 is CASSPTGTNMNTEAFF. CDR3 nucleotide sequence: TGTGCCAGCAGCCCCACGGGTACAAACATGAACACTGAAGCTTTCTTT. The chain combines TRBV27 with TRBJ1-1; D gene uncertain. V was cut by 6 bases and J by 0 bases, with 17 bases left in between. Germline assignment: CDR1 MNHEY and CDR2 SMNVEV (reference sequence). This CDR3 comprises 16 residues.

The rearrangement uses TRBV7-9 and TRBJ1-4, with a weak D call TRBD1 (6 bases). V was cut by 5 bases and J by 3 bases, with 10 bases left in between. This CDR3 contains 14 residues. Germline CDR1 is SEHNR and CDR2 is FQNEAQ (reference sequence). The CDR3 region is CASSPDRSNEKLFF. The CDR3 bases are TGTGCCAGCAGCCCGGACAGATCTAATGAAAAACTGTTTTTT.

The chain has TRBV9 and TRBJ1-5; the D gene is possibly TRBD1 (5 bases). This CDR3 region has 14 residues. Per the germline V gene, CDR1 is SGDLS and CDR2 is YYNGEE. Trimming took 6 bases from V and 3 from J, leaving 13 bases between them. CDR3 DNA: TGTGCCAGCAATCGGCAGGGATACAATCAGCCCCAGCATTTT. Its protein is CASNRQGYNQPQHF.